The 21 T cell receptor beta chains below all came from one sample that was sequenced in a study of CD8 T cells in ankylosing spondylitis. A single record per CDR3 protein comes from TCRdb applying MiXCR to the 5' RACE reads. The sample records under 300,000 distinct CDR3 sequences, around 10% being singletons. Sequencing was carried out using blood, either unsorted or a sorted T cell fraction (not recorded which). The receptor source for this set is a male donor with ankylosing spondylitis or in good health (not recorded which).

This clonotype has at least ten counts. This sequence joins TRBV5-1 and TRBJ2-3, with no clear D. Deletions cut 5 bases from V and 2 bases from J, with 15 bases between. The length of the CDR3 is 15 residues. From germline, CDR1 is SGHRS and CDR2 YFSETQ. The CDR3 nucleotides read TGCGCCAGCAGGGGAACTTTAGGGCCCACAGATACGCAGTATTTT. Translated: CASRGTLGPTDTQYF.

The rearrangement uses TRBV11-2 and TRBJ2-4; a possible D gene is TRBD2 (6 bases). The ends were cut back, 0 bases at V and 1 base at J, with 16 bases in the middle. Germline CDR1 and CDR2: SGHAT and FQNNGV. This CDR3 contains 18 residues. CDR3 amino acids: CASSLEYRGGSAKNIQYF. The CDR3 DNA follows: TGTGCCAGCAGCTTAGAATATCGCGGAGGGTCGGCCAAAAACATTCAGTACTTC.

There are many counts of this clonotype. The chain links TRBV20-1 to TRBJ2-1; maybe TRBD2 (6 bases). The ends were cut back, 5 bases at V and 8 bases at J, with 13 bases in the middle. The CDR3 consists of 12 residues. The V gene's germline CDR1 is DFQATT and CDR2 SNEGSKA (reference sequence). The CDR3 region is CSAGTPVDEQFF. CDR3 DNA: TGCAGTGCTGGGACTCCGGTCGATGAGCAGTTCTTC.

This clonotype was counted between two and nine times. The chain links TRBV7-8 to TRBJ2-3; 7 nucleotides line up with TRBD2. CDR1 is SGHVS, CDR2 FQNEAQ, per germline. Trimming removed 6 bases from V and 1 base from J; junction bases left unmatched: 10. The CDR3 covers 16 residues. CDR3 bases: TGTGCCAGCAGGGCGGGGCGGGGGAAGGGCACAGATACGCAGTATTTT. Residues: CASRAGRGKGTDTQYF.

The rearrangement links TRBV5-8 to TRBJ2-6; D gene ambiguous. Germline CDR1 and CDR2: SGHTS and YDEGEE. V lost 1 base to trimming and J lost 0 bases, with 8 bases between them. This CDR3 has 16 residues. In nucleotides, the CDR3 is TGTGCCAGCAGCTTGACGGGTTCCTCTGGGGCCAACGTCCTGACTTTC. Translation: CASSLTGSSGANVLTF. Full variable domain (rest looked up from reference TRBV5-8 and TRBJ2-6): EAGVTQSPTHLIKTRGQQATLRCSPISGHTSVYWYQQALGLGLQFLLWYDEGEERNRGNFPPRFSGRQFPNYSSELNVNALELEDSALYLCASSLTGSSGANVLTFGAGSRLTVL.

This clonotype showed up just a few times. Here the CDR3 DNA reads TGTGCCAGCAGTTACTCGGCGGGGCCTGGGGAGCAGTTCTTC. It yields the protein CASSYSAGPGEQFF. The chain recombines TRBV6-5 with TRBJ2-1, with D perhaps TRBD2 (6 bases). The V end was cut by 0 bases, the J end by 10 bases, with 13 bases between. Germline V gives CDR1 MNHEY, CDR2 SVGAGI. The CDR3 is made up of 14 amino acids.

This clonotype was recorded many times. V usage is TRBV6-1 and J usage is TRBJ1-5; D might be TRBD1 (5 bases). Trimming removed 5 bases at V and 5 bases at J, with 19 bases between. From germline, CDR1 is MNHNS and CDR2 SASEGT. The CDR3 loop spans 16 amino acids. The CDR3 DNA reads TGTGCCAGCAGTCCCCGGGGCTTCGGGCGGGATCAGCCCCAGCATTTT. The encoded protein is CASSPRGFGRDQPQHF.

This clonotype was detected many times. The chain employs TRBV12-3 or TRBV12-4 and TRBJ2-3; possible D gene TRBD1, 5 bases. The CDR3 is made up of 15 amino acids. V was cut by 0 bases and J by 3 bases, with 10 bases left in between. CDR3 nucleotides: TGTGCCAGCAGTTTAGCGCGCGACAGAACAGATACGCAGTATTTT. Translated, it gives CASSLARDRTDTQYF.

Details on this clonotype: A much larger clone lies one base from this, so it may be a read error. The chain recombines TRBV13 with TRBJ2-5; 16 bases agree with TRBD2. Germline V gene data show CDR1 as PRHDT and CDR2 as FYEKMQ (reference sequence). The J segment lost 7 bases and the V segment lost 5 bases, leaving 7 bases of the junction unmatched. The CDR3 totals 16 residues. CDR3 in DNA: TGTGCCAGCAGCCAGGGACTAGCGGGAGGGGATGCGACCCAGTACTTC. Translation gives CASSQGLAGGDATQYF.

This clonotype was seen repeatedly, ten times or more. The V gene is TRBV6-1, the J gene TRBJ2-4; TRBD1 matches at 10 bases. Germline CDR1 is MNHNS and CDR2 is SASEGT. CDR3 length: 14 amino acids. V was pared by 6 bases and J by 7 bases, with 6 bases of the junction left unmatched. The CDR3 DNA reads TGTGCCAGCAGGGGACAGGGGAGTTCGAACATTCAGTACTTC. It is translated as CASRGQGSSNIQYF.

This clonotype was recorded many times. As DNA, the CDR3 is TGCGCCAGCAGCTTGTTCTGGGGTTCCGGAGATACGCAGTATTTT. Translating gives CASSLFWGSGDTQYF. The chain couples TRBV5-1 to TRBJ2-3; D remains unclear. Germline CDR1 is SGHRS and CDR2 is YFSETQ. V was trimmed by 1 base and J by 5 bases, leaving 14 bases between them. CDR3 length equals 15 residues.

In its sample, this clonotype was seen a few times. The chain combines TRBV7-8 with TRBJ1-1; 9 bases map to TRBD1. CDR3 length: 15 amino acids. V lost 4 bases to trimming and J lost 1 base; unmatched junction nucleotides: 4. CDR1 SGHVS and CDR2 FQNEAQ come from the germline V gene. The CDR3 region has the DNA TGTGCCAGCAGCTCTACAGGGGGCGGGAACACTGAAGCTTTCTTT. Protein product: CASSSTGGGNTEAFF.

At least ten counts were recorded for this clonotype. CDR3 region: CSARPPPGRVTDTQYF. CDR3 nucleotides: TGCAGTGCTAGACCCCCCCCCGGGAGGGTGACAGATACGCAGTATTTT. V gene TRBV20-1 combines with J gene TRBJ2-3; TRBD2 matches 8 bases. With V trimmed by 2 bases and J by 3 bases, 10 bases remained unmatched. Germline lookup yields CDR1 DFQATT and CDR2 SNEGSKA (reference sequence). The CDR3 is made up of 16 amino acids.

This clonotype was recorded at least ten times. The V gene is TRBV3-1, the J gene TRBJ1-6; D uncertain. This CDR3 has 14 residues. The germline V gene has CDR1 LGHDT and CDR2 YNNKEL (reference sequence). Trimming took 1 base from V and 9 from J, leaving 10 bases between them. CDR3 residues: CASSQVGSFSPLHF. In nucleotides, the CDR3 is TGTGCCAGCAGCCAAGTCGGTTCGTTTTCACCCCTCCACTTT.

This clonotype was picked up many times. The chain joins TRBV5-5 to TRBJ2-1; TRBD1 is a possible D gene (5 bases). This CDR3 comprises 14 residues. The V end lost 9 bases, the J end lost 0 bases, and 13 bases lay between the germline ends. In germline, CDR1 is SGHKS, CDR2 YYEKEE (reference sequence). The CDR3 DNA reads as TGTGCCACCTTGACAGAGCCCTCCTACAATGAGCAGTTCTTC. This sequence encodes CATLTEPSYNEQFF. Complete variable domain (other parts from reference TRBV5-5 and TRBJ2-1): DAGVTQSPTHLIKTRGQQVTLRCSPISGHKSVSWYQQVLGQGPQFIFQYYEKEERGRGNFPDRFSARQFPNYSSELNVNALLLGDSALYLCATLTEPSYNEQFFGPGTRLTVL.

This clonotype was observed many times. The J gene is TRBJ1-1, the V gene TRBV7-8, with 10 bases lining up with TRBD1. The CDR3 is made up of 15 amino acids. V trimming: 0 bases; J trimming: 5 bases; junction bases outside the gene matches: 3. Per germline, CDR1 SGHVS and CDR2 FQNEAQ. CDR3 nucleotide sequence: TGTGCCAGCAGCTTAGCCGGGACAGGGGTTACTGAAGCTTTCTTT. Translating it yields CASSLAGTGVTEAFF. Based on the CDR3 plus reference TRBV7-8 and TRBJ1-1, the full variable domain is GAGVSQSPRYKVAKRGQDVALRCDPISGHVSLFWYQQALGQGPEFLTYFQNEAQLDKSGLPSDRFFAERPEGSVSTLKIQRTQQEDSAVYLCASSLAGTGVTEAFFGQGTRLTVV.

This clonotype was counted between two and nine times. The chain carries TRBV4-1 and TRBJ1-3; 9 bases match TRBD1. The germline CDR1 and CDR2 sequences are MGHRA and YSYEKL. V shed 4 bases, J shed 2 bases, and the junction held 3 bases outside the gene matches. This CDR3 contains 15 residues. This CDR3 is CASSPRTGAGNTIYF. Here the CDR3 DNA reads TGCGCCAGCAGCCCACGGACAGGGGCTGGAAACACCATATATTTT.

A few counts support this clonotype. The gene calls are TRBV7-2 and TRBJ2-3; TRBD2 might be the D (6 bases). This CDR3 spans 14 amino acids. The germline CDR1 and CDR2 sequences are SGHTA and FQGNSA. V gave up 7 bases and J gave up 7 bases, with 18 bases separating them. CDR3 protein: CASTVGGYAYTQYF. The CDR3 nucleotides are TGTGCCAGCACCGTTGGGGGGTACGCATATACGCAGTATTTT.

This clonotype was observed a handful of times. The rearrangement joins TRBV29-1 to TRBJ1-3; D is perhaps TRBD1 (5 bases). The CDR3 covers 15 residues. CDR1 SQVTM and CDR2 ANQGSEA come from the germline V gene. The V and J ends lost 6 bases and 3 bases respectively, with 18 bases between them. The CDR3: CSVRAYGDGGNTIYF. The CDR3 coding sequence is TGCAGCGTGAGGGCCTACGGGGACGGTGGAAACACCATATATTTT.

This clonotype was seen ten or more times. This chain connects TRBV19 to TRBJ2-5, with TRBD2 identical over 8 bases. Unmatched junction bases numbered 9, after V lost 4 bases and J lost 5 bases. The V gene's germline CDR1 is LNHDA and CDR2 SQIVND (reference sequence). The length of the CDR3 is 15 residues. This chain's CDR3 is CASSTTPSGWETQYF. DNA of the CDR3: TGTGCCAGTAGTACCACCCCTAGCGGGTGGGAGACCCAGTACTTC. Complete variable domain (other parts from reference TRBV19 and TRBJ2-5): DGGITQSPKYLFRKEGQNVTLSCEQNLNHDAMYWYRQDPGQGLRLIYYSQIVNDFQKGDIAEGYSVSREKKESFPLTVTSAQKNPTAFYLCASSTTPSGWETQYFGPGTRLLVL.

This clonotype came up many times. CDR3: CSVEEYSGGSYNEQFF. The CDR3 region has the DNA TGCAGCGTTGAAGAGTATAGCGGGGGCTCCTACAATGAGCAGTTCTTC. The V gene is TRBV29-1, the J gene TRBJ2-1; TRBD2 agrees at 9 bases. V shed 0 bases and J 0 bases; nucleotides not matched to a gene: 3. This CDR3 has 16 amino acids. Germline CDR1 is SQVTM and CDR2 is ANQGSEA.